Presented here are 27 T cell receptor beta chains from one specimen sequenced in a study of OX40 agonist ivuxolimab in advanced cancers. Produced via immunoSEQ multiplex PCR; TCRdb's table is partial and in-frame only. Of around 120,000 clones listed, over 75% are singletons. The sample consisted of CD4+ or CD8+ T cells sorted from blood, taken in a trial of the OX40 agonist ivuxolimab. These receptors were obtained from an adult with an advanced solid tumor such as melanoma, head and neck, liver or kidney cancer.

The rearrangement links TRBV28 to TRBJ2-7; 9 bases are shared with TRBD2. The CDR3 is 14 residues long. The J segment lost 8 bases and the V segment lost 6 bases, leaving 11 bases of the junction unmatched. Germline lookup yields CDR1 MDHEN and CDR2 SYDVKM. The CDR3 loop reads CASRTIAGGRQQYF. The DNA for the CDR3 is TGTGCCAGCAGAACTATTGCGGGGGGGCGTCAGCAGTACTTC.

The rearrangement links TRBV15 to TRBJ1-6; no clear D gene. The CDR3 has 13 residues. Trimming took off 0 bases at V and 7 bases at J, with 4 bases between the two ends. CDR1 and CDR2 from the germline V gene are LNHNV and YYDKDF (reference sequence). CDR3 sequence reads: CATSREGNSPLHF. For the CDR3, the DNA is TGTGCCACCAGCAGAGAGGGAAATTCACCCCTCCACTTT.

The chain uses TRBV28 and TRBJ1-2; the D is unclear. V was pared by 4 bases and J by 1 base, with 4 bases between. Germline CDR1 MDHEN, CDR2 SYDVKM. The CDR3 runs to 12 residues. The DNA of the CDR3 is TGTGCCAGCAGTTGGCGTAACTATGGCTACACCTTC. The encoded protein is CASSWRNYGYTF.

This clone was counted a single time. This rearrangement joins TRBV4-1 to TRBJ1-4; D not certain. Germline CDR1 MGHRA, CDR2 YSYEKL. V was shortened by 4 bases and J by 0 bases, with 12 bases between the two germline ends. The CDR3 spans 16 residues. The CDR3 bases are TGCGCCAGCAGCCCCCAGGCAAGCGCAACTAATGAAAAACTGTTTTTT. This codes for CASSPQASATNEKLFF.

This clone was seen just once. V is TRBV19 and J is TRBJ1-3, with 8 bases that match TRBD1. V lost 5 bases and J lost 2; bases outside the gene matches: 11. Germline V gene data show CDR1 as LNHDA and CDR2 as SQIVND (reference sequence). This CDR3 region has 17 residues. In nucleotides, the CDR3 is TGTGCCAGTAGTTTACAACCCGGGACAGGTGCTGGAAACACCATATATTTT. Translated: CASSLQPGTGAGNTIYF.

The CDR3, as DNA: TGTGCCAGCAGCCCTCTGCCGGGTAGCGTCGAGCAGTACTTC. This translates into CASSPLPGSVEQYF. J is TRBJ2-7 and V is TRBV14; TRBD2 might be the D (5 bases). Trimming pared 4 bases from V and 6 bases from J, leaving 16 bases between. CDR1 is SGHDN and CDR2 is FVKESK in the germline V gene. CDR3 size: 14 residues.

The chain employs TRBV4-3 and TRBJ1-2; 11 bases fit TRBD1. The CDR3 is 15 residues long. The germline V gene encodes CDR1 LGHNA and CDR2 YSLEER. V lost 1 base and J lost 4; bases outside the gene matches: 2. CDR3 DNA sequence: TGCGCCAGCAGCCAAGTTGGACAGGGGGCCTATGGCTACACCTTC. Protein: CASSQVGQGAYGYTF.

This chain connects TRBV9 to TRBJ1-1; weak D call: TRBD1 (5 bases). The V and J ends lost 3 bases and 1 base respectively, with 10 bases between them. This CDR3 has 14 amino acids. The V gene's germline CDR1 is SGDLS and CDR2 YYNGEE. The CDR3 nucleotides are TGTGCCAGCAGCGCGGGACCGCGGAACACTGAAGCTTTCTTT. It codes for CASSAGPRNTEAFF.

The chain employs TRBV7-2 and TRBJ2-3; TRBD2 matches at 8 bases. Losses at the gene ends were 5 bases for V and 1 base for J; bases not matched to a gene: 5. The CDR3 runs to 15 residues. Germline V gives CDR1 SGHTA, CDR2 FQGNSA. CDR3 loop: CASSLGGGGTDTQYF. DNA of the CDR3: TGTGCCAGCAGCCTCGGGGGGGGAGGCACAGATACGCAGTATTTT. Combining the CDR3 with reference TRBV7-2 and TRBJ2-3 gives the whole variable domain GAGVSQSPSNKVTEKGKDVELRCDPISGHTALYWYRQSLGQGLEFLIYFQGNSAPDKSGLPSDRFSAERTGGSVSTLTIQRTQQEDSAVYLCASSLGGGGTDTQYFGPGTRLTVL.

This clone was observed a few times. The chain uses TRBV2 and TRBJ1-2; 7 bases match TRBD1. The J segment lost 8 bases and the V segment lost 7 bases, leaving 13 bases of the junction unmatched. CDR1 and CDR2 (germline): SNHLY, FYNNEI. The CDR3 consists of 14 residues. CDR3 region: CASNQLVGGLGYTF. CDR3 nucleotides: TGTGCCAGCAACCAGTTGGTAGGGGGCTTAGGCTACACCTTC.

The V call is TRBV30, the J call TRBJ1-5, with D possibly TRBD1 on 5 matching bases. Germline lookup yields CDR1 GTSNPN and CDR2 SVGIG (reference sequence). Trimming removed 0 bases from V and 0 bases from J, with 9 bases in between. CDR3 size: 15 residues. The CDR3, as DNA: TGTGCCTGGAGTGTGGCAGGGTATAGCAATCAGCCCCAGCATTTT. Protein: CAWSVAGYSNQPQHF.

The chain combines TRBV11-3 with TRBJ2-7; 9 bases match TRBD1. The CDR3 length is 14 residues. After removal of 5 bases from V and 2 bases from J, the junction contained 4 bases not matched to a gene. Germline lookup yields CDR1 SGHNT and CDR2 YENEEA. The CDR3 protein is CASSAGTGTYEQYF. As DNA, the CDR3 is TGTGCCAGCAGCGCTGGGACAGGGACCTACGAGCAGTACTTC.

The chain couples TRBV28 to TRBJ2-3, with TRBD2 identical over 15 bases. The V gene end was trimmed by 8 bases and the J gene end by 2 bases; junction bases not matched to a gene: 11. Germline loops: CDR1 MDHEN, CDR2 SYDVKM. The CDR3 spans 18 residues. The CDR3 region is CASSPGGLAGGDTDTQYF. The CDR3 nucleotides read TGTGCCAGCTCTCCCGGAGGACTAGCGGGGGGGGACACAGATACGCAGTATTTT.

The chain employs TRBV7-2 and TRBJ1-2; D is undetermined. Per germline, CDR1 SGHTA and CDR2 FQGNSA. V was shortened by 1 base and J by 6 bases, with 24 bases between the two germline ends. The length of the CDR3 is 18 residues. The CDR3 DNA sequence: TGTGCCAGCAGCTTAGAATCAGGTCTTGTTCTTGGCGGAAATGGCTACACCTTC. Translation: CASSLESGLVLGGNGYTF.

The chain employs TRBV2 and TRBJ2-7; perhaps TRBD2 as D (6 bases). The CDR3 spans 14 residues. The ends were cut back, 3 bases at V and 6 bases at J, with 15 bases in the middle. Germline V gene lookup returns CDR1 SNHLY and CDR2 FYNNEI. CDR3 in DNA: TGTGCCAGCAGTGACCGACTAGTTAGGTTCGAGCAGTACTTC. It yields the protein CASSDRLVRFEQYF.

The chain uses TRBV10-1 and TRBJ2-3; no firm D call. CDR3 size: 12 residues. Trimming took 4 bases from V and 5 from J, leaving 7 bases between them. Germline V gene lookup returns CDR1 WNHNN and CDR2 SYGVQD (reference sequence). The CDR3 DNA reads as TGCGCCAGCAGTGGGACGGGAGATACGCAGTATTTT. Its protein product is CASSGTGDTQYF.

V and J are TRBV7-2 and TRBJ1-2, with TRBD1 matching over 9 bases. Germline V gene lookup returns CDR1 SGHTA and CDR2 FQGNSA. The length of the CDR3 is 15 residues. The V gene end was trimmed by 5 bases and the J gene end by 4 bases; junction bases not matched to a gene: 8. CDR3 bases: TGTGCCAGCAGCCCCGGACAGGGGCGAATCTATGGCTACACCTTC. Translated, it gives CASSPGQGRIYGYTF.

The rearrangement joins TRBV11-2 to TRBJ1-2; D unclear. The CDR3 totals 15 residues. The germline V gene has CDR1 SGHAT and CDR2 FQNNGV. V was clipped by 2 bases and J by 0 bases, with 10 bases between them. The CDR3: CASSLMGTSNYGYTF. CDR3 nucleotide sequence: TGTGCCAGCAGCTTAATGGGAACCTCTAACTATGGCTACACCTTC.

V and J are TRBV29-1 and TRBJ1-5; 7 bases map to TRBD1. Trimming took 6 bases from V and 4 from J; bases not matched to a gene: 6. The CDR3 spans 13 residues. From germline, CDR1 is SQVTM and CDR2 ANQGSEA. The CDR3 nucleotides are TGCAGCGTGGGGGACAGTAGAAATCAGCCCCAGCATTTT. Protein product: CSVGDSRNQPQHF.

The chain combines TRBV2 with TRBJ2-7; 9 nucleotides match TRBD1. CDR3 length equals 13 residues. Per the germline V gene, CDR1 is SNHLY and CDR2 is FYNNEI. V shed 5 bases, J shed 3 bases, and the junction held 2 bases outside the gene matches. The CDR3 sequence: CASSPTGGYEQYF. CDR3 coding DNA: TGTGCCAGCAGTCCGACAGGGGGCTACGAGCAGTACTTC. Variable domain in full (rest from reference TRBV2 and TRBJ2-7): EPEVTQTPSHQVTQMGQEVILRCVPISNHLYFYWYRQILGQKVEFLVSFYNNEISEKSEIFDDQFSVERPDGSNFTLKIRSTKLEDSAMYFCASSPTGGYEQYFGPGTRLTVT.

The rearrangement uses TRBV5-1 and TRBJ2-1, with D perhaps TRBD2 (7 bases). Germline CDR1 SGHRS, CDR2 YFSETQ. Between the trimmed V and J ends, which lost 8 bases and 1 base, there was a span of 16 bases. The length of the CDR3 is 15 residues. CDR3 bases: TGCGCCAGTTACCTTGGGGGGGCTTCCTACAATGAGCAGTTCTTC. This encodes CASYLGGASYNEQFF.

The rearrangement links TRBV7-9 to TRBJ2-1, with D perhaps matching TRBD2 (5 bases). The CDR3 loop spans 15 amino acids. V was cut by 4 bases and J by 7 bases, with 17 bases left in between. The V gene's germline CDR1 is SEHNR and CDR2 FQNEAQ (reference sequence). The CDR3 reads CASSYPSLGGNEQFF. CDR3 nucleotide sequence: TGTGCCAGCAGCTACCCCTCATTGGGCGGGAATGAGCAGTTCTTC.

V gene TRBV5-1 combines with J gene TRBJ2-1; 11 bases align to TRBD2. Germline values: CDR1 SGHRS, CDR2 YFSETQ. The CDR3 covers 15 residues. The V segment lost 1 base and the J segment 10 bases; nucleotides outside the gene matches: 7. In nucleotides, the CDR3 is TGCGCCAGCAGCTTGCAGACTAGCGGGGCGCGGGAGCAGTTCTTC. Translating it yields CASSLQTSGAREQFF.

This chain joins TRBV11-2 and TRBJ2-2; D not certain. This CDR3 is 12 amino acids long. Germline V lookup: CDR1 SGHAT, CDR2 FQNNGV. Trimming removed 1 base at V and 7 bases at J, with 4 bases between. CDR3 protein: CASSLGVGELFF. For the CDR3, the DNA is TGTGCCAGCAGCTTAGGGGTCGGGGAGCTGTTTTTT.

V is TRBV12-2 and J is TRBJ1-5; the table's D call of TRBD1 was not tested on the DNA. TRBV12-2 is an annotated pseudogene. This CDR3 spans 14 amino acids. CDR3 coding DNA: TGTGCAAGTCGCCGATCAGGGAAGGGCCAGCCCCAGCATTTT. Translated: CASRRSGKGQPQHF.

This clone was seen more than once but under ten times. The CDR3 loop reads CASTLGYGYTF. CDR3 DNA: TGTGCCAGCACCCTAGGATATGGCTACACCTTC. The rearrangement links TRBV6-5 to TRBJ1-2, with no clear D. Germline CDR1 reads MNHEY; CDR2 reads SVGAGI. The ends were cut back, 7 bases at V and 5 bases at J, with 8 bases in the middle. The length of the CDR3 is 11 residues.

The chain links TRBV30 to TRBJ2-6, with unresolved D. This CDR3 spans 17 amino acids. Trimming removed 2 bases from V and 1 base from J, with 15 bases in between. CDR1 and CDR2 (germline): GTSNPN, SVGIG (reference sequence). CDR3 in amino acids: CAWSPQSGGSGANVLTF. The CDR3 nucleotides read TGTGCCTGGAGTCCCCAAAGTGGCGGTTCTGGGGCCAACGTCCTGACTTTC.